A single sample is the source of the 6 T cell receptor beta chains below, sequenced in a study of radiation and T cells in renal cell carcinoma. The data were produced by immunoSEQ multiplex PCR, yet TCRdb's version contains in-frame clones alone and is incomplete. The sample lists tens of thousands of clones; roughly 85% were seen once. Time point given: blood 2 weeks post-SBRT. Treatment: 15 Gy SBRT to primary tumor, nephrectomy 4 weeks later. The starting material was blood, obtained from a patient whose treatment included radiotherapy and nephrectomy. The receptors derive from a woman in her fifties or sixties with renal cell carcinoma.

The chain combines TRBV6-5 with TRBJ2-3; no reliable D call. With 4 bases removed from V and 6 bases from J, the gap between germline ends came to 5 bases. CDR3 size: 11 residues. Germline-derived CDR1 and CDR2 are MNHEY and SVGAGI. The CDR3 is CASSSGDTQYF. In DNA, the CDR3 is TGTGCCAGCAGTTCCGGGGATACGCAGTATTTT.

A note on this clone: Other nucleotide sequences in the sample specify the same CDR3. The chain is built from TRBV7-2 and TRBJ2-3; TRBD2 matches 14 bases. V was clipped by 3 bases and J by 1 base; unmatched bases: 0. This CDR3 has 16 residues. The V gene's germline CDR1 is SGHTA and CDR2 FQGNSA. CDR3 bases: TGTGCCAGCAGCTTGGGACTAGCGGGAGGCACAGATACGCAGTATTTT. Translating it yields CASSLGLAGGTDTQYF.

V and J are TRBV7-2 and TRBJ2-7; possibly TRBD2 for D (6 bases). CDR1 is SGHTA, CDR2 FQGNSA, per germline. The V end was cut by 5 bases, the J end by 1 base, with 24 bases between. The CDR3 has 18 residues. Here the CDR3 DNA reads TGTGCCAGCAGCCCTCGCTCCGGCGGGGCTGGGGGATCCTACGAGCAGTACTTC. Its translation: CASSPRSGGAGGSYEQYF.

The chain has TRBV19 and TRBJ2-5, with 7 bases matching TRBD2. Germline V lookup: CDR1 LNHDA, CDR2 SQIVND (reference sequence). V lost 3 bases and J lost 5; bases outside the gene matches: 3. The CDR3 has 13 residues. CDR3 protein: CASSIKGGETQYF. The DNA of the CDR3 is TGTGCCAGTAGTATTAAGGGAGGGGAGACCCAGTACTTC. The full variable domain, rest sourced from reference TRBV19 and TRBJ2-5, is DGGITQSPKYLFRKEGQNVTLSCEQNLNHDAMYWYRQDPGQGLRLIYYSQIVNDFQKGDIAEGYSVSREKKESFPLTVTSAQKNPTAFYLCASSIKGGETQYFGPGTRLLVL.

This clone has only one observation. The chain joins TRBV5-1 to TRBJ2-3, with D possibly being TRBD1 or TRBD2 (5 bases each). V was pared by 7 bases and J by 2 bases, with 14 bases between. Looked up from germline, CDR1 is SGHRS and CDR2 is YFSETQ. The CDR3 consists of 14 residues. The CDR3 DNA is TGCGCCAGCTCGTTCGGGGCGGCCACAGATACGCAGTATTTT. Amino acids: CASSFGAATDTQYF.

The table lists this clone with a count of one. CDR3 in DNA: TGCGCCAGCACCCACCCGGCGGTCCAAGAGACCCAGTACTTC. It encodes CASTHPAVQETQYF. V is TRBV5-1 and J is TRBJ2-5; no clear D gene. CDR1 and CDR2 from the germline V gene are SGHRS and YFSETQ. V shed 6 bases and J shed 1 base, with 13 bases lying between them. The CDR3 totals 14 residues.